This TCR beta chain comes out of a study of T cells in narcolepsy. Across the whole study: Donors had narcolepsy type 1 or type 2, or were healthy controls.

General study results and limits: Autoreactive clone sequences were missing from some blood memory CD4+ repertoires. Healthy controls reportedly lacked the autoreactive clonotypes serially found in patients' blood. Same-patient CSF and blood CD4+ T cell clonotypes included HCRT-specific and TRIB2-specific autoreactive ones.

Sequenced by immunoSEQ multiplex PCR; TCRdb stores in-frame clones only, minus some. The sample comprises 20,000 to 30,000 clones, 85% of which are singletons, and roughly 1.4% rests with the top ten. In the case of this clone: No antigen is known for it.

V lost 1 base and J 4 bases, leaving 8 bases between the germline ends. The germline V gene encodes CDR1 SNHLY and CDR2 FYNNEI. The CDR3 is 14 amino acids. The sequence was collected from a human donor with narcolepsy. Sequencing was done on a sample of CD45RA- memory CD4+ T cells from PBMCs. V and J are TRBV2 and TRBJ1-5, with no clear D. CDR3 sequence: CASSEGSPNQPQHF. CDR3 DNA: TGTGCCAGCAGTGAAGGTAGTCCGAATCAGCCCCAGCATTTT. The variable domain in full, with the rest retrieved from reference TRBV2 and TRBJ1-5, is EPEVTQTPSHQVTQMGQEVILRCVPISNHLYFYWYRQILGQKVEFLVSFYNNEISEKSEIFDDQFSVERPDGSNFTLKIRSTKLEDSAMYFCASSEGSPNQPQHFGDGTRLSIL.